This is a list of T cell receptor beta chains from one sample in a study of blood T cell repertoires in COVID-19. Clones were read by immunoSEQ multiplex PCR, and TCRdb kept only the in-frame ones, dropping some. The data show 85,000 to 120,000 clones, about four fifths seen once. Sequences were obtained from peripheral blood. The origin of the receptors is a man between 40 and 49 years old with active or convalescent COVID-19. CDR3s include the opening cysteine and the closing phenylalanine or tryptophan. D genes are given only for firm matches. Size tells how often a clone was seen (once, few, many) or the class of an expanded clone, and some rows leave it out.

>TRBD1|NA|TRBV10-3|TRBJ1-5|15
TGTGCCATCAGTGGGGACAGGGGTGTGGGACAGCCCCAGCATTTT
CAISGDRGVGQPQHF
>TRBD1|NA|TRBV7-9|TRBJ1-5|17
TGTGCCAGCAGCTTAGTGACAGGGGGCGCCCCAAGGCAGCCCCAGCATTTT
CASSLVTGGAPRQPQHF
>TRBD2|NA|TRBV2|TRBJ2-3|14
TGTGCCAGCTCAGGACTAGCGTTCACAGATACGCAGTATTTT
CASSGLAFTDTQYF
>NA|NA|TRBV3-1/TRBV3-2|TRBJ1-1|13
TGTGCCAGCAGCCCAACATTGAACACTGAAGCTTTCTTT
CASSPTLNTEAFF
>TRBD2|few|TRBV7-3|TRBJ2-3|15
TGTGCCAGCAGCCGGGCTAGCGGGGGGAAAGATACGCAGTATTTT
CASSRASGGKDTQYF
>TRBD1|NA|TRBV11-3|TRBJ2-5|14
TGTGCCAGCAGCGAAGGGACAGGGGTAGAGACCCAGTACTTC
CASSEGTGVETQYF
>TRBD1|NA|TRBV3-1/TRBV3-2|TRBJ1-1|15
TGTGCCAGCAGCCAGCCGGGACAGGGGGTCACTGAAGCTTTCTTT
CASSQPGQGVTEAFF
>NA|NA|TRBV3-1/TRBV3-2|TRBJ1-6|14
TGTGCCAGCAGCCCAGGCAGGAATTATTCACCCCTCCACTTT
CASSPGRNYSPLHF
>NA|NA|TRBV2|TRBJ2-3|15
TGTGCCAGCAGTGCCCTGAGGGTAAACACAGATACGCAGTATTTT
CASSALRVNTDTQYF
>TRBD1|NA|TRBV2|TRBJ2-2|14
TGTGCCAGCAGTGGAGGCACAGGGGCCGGGGAGCTGTTTTTT
CASSGGTGAGELFF
>TRBD1|NA|TRBV5-1|TRBJ1-4|15
TGCGCCAGCAGCAATCAGGGGGCGACTAATGAAAAACTGTTTTTT
CASSNQGATNEKLFF
>TRBD2|NA|TRBV30|TRBJ2-3|14
TGTGCCTGGAGTGAGGGGACTATCACAGATACGCAGTATTTT
CAWSEGTITDTQYF
>NA|NA|TRBV15|TRBJ2-3|16
TGTGCCACCAGCAGAGCCTTAGCGGATCCGGTAGATACGCAGTATTTT
CATSRALADPVDTQYF
>TRBD1|NA|TRBV25-1|TRBJ1-4|15
TGTGCCAGCAGTGCCCAAGGGACAGTTCAGGAAAAACTGTTTTTT
CASSAQGTVQEKLFF
>NA|NA|TRBV7-2|TRBJ1-1|12
TGTGCCAGCAGCCCCGGTTACACTGAAGCTTTCTTT
CASSPGYTEAFF
>NA|once|TRBV4-1|TRBJ2-3|16
TGCGCCAGCAGCCCCTGGAGGGCCTCTAGCACAGATACGCAGTATTTT
CASSPWRASSTDTQYF
>NA|NA|TRBV19|TRBJ1-6|14
TGTGCCAGTATTGAGGGGCAGGGGAATTCACCCCTCCACTTT
CASIEGQGNSPLHF
>TRBD1|NA|TRBV27|TRBJ1-1|15
TGTGCCAGCAGTATGACGGACAGGGCTAACACTGAAGCTTTCTTT
CASSMTDRANTEAFF
>NA|NA|TRBV25-1|TRBJ1-6|16
TGTGCCAGCAGTGAAGCGGGCCCCGGGTATAATTCACCCCTCCACTTT
CASSEAGPGYNSPLHF
>TRBD1|NA|TRBV7-3|TRBJ2-5|14
TGTGCCAGCAGCTCAACAGGGGGCGCAGAGACCCAGTACTTC
CASSSTGGAETQYF
>NA|NA|TRBV18|TRBJ2-7|14
TGTGCCAGCTCTTCCGGCCCGGGTGGCGACGAGCAGTACTTC
CASSSGPGGDEQYF
>TRBD1|few|TRBV5-1|TRBJ2-7|14
TGCGCCAGCAGCGCCGAACAGGGGCGACACGAGCAGTACTTC
CASSAEQGRHEQYF
>NA|NA|TRBV5-1|TRBJ2-7|14
TGCGCCAGCAGCTTGTACCCAGGGTCCTACGAGCAGTACTTC
CASSLYPGSYEQYF
>TRBD2|NA|TRBV6-6|TRBJ2-1|16
TGTGCCAGCAGTTACTCGTCGCGGGGGAGCTACAATGAGCAGTTCTTC
CASSYSSRGSYNEQFF
>NA|once|TRBV3-1/TRBV3-2|TRBJ1-1|15
TGTGCCAGCAGCCAAGGCTCACTAGGCGCGACTGAAGCTTTCTTT
CASSQGSLGATEAFF
>NA|NA|TRBV11-3|TRBJ2-1|16
TGTGCCAGCAGCCAGCGCGGCCCCCTCTCCTACAATGAGCAGTTCTTC
CASSQRGPLSYNEQFF
>NA|NA|TRBV3-1/TRBV3-2|TRBJ2-2|16
TGTGCCAGCAGCCAAGATAACTCGAGGGGGACCGGGGAGCTGTTTTTT
CASSQDNSRGTGELFF
>TRBD1|NA|TRBV7-7|TRBJ1-3|15
TGTGCTAGCAGCTTAGGGACAGGCTCTGGAAACACCATATATTTT
CASSLGTGSGNTIYF
>TRBD1|few|TRBV15|TRBJ2-7|15
TGTGCCACCAGCAGGGCGGGACAGGGGACCTACGAGCAGTACTTC
CATSRAGQGTYEQYF
>TRBD1|NA|TRBV15|TRBJ1-1|18
TGTGCCACCAGCAGGGGTGCACAGGGGCTAAGGATGAACACTGAAGCTTTCTTT
CATSRGAQGLRMNTEAFF
>NA|NA|TRBV2|TRBJ1-4|15
TGTGCCAGCAGTGGACTAACAACCTTTAATGAAAAACTGTTTTTT
CASSGLTTFNEKLFF
>NA|NA|TRBV9|TRBJ1-4|15
TGTGCCAGCAGCGTAGCTTGGGGGACAAATGAAAAACTGTTTTTT
CASSVAWGTNEKLFF
>NA|NA|TRBV5-6|TRBJ1-1|14
TGTGCCAGCAGTACAGGGACGGAGAACACTGAAGCTTTCTTT
CASSTGTENTEAFF
>NA|NA|TRBV19|TRBJ2-2|14
TGTGCCAGCCAACAGGGTTCCCACACCGGGGAGCTGTTTTTT
CASQQGSHTGELFF
>NA|NA|TRBV3-1/TRBV3-2|TRBJ1-5|12
TGTGCCAGCAGCCAGGGGGGTCAGCCCCAGCATTTT
CASSQGGQPQHF
>TRBD2|NA|TRBV10-2|TRBJ2-1|14
TGCGCCAGCCTAGGCGGGGGGGCCGTCGATGAGCAGTTCTTC
CASLGGGAVDEQFF
>NA|NA|TRBV18|TRBJ1-1|14
TGTGCCAGCTCACCGGGGGCGCCCCCCCCTGAAGCTTTCTTT
CASSPGAPPPEAFF
>NA|NA|TRBV5-4|TRBJ2-3|16
TGTGCCAGCAGCTTGGGCGGGGCCCCTGACACAGATACGCAGTATTTT
CASSLGGAPDTDTQYF
>TRBD1|NA|TRBV5-8|TRBJ2-4|15
TGTGCCAGCAGCACGACAGGGGGACCCAAAAACATTCAGTACTTC
CASSTTGGPKNIQYF
>TRBD2|NA|TRBV5-4|TRBJ2-7|14
TGTGCCAGCAGCTATAGCGGGGGGATCTACGAGCAGTACTTC
CASSYSGGIYEQYF
>NA|few|TRBV6-5|TRBJ1-2|14
TGTGCCAGCAGCGGACAGTATGGGGAATCGGGCTACACCTTC
CASSGQYGESGYTF
>TRBD1|NA|TRBV7-2|TRBJ2-3|18
TGTGCCAGCAGCCAATTCAGCTCGGGGACAGGGGGATTAGATACGCAGTATTTT
CASSQFSSGTGGLDTQYF
>TRBD1|few|TRBV5-1|TRBJ1-1|14
TGCGCCAGCAGCACCGGACAGGGGGGCACTGAAGCTTTCTTT
CASSTGQGGTEAFF
>TRBD1|few|TRBV6-5|TRBJ1-2|13
TGTGCCAGCACCCCACAGGGGGCGTATGGCTACACCTTC
CASTPQGAYGYTF
>NA|NA|TRBV6-5|TRBJ1-2|14
TGTGCCAGCCGATCCATCGCGGTTAACTATGGCTACACCTTC
CASRSIAVNYGYTF
>TRBD1|NA|TRBV2|TRBJ2-7|15
TGTGCCAGCAGCCGGGGGACAGGGGGTATCTACGAGCAGTACTTC
CASSRGTGGIYEQYF
>TRBD1|NA|TRBV6-6|TRBJ1-4|14
TGTGCCAGCAGGGAGACAGGGCTTAATGAAAAACTGTTTTTT
CASRETGLNEKLFF
>NA|NA|TRBV29-1|TRBJ1-1|13
TGCAGCGTTGTGCCACAGGGCGGGACTGAAGCTTTCTTT
CSVVPQGGTEAFF